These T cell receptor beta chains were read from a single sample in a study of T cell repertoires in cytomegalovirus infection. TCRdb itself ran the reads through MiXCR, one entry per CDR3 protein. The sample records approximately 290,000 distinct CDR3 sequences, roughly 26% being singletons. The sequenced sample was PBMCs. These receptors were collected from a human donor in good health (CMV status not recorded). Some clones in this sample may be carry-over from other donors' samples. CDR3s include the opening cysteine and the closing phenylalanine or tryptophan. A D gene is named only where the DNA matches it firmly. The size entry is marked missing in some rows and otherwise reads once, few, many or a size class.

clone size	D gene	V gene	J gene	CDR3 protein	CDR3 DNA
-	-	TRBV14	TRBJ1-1	CASSQGGSRANTEAFF	TGTGCCAGCAGCCAGGGAGGTAGCAGGGCGAACACTGAAGCTTTCTTT
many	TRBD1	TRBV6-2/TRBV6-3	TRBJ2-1	CASSGQEYNEQFF	TGTGCCAGCAGCGGACAGGAATACAATGAGCAGTTCTTC
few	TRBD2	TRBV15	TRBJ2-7	CATSSSTSGALLGEQYF	TGTGCCACCAGTTCGAGCACTAGCGGCGCTCTCCTCGGCGAGCAGTACTTC
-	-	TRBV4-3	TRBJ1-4	CASSQVGYGEKLFF	TGCGCCAGCAGCCAAGTGGGATATGGGGAAAAACTGTTTTTT
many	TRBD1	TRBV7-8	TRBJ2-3	CASSQGQGAGDTQYF	TGTGCCAGCAGCCAGGGACAGGGGGCCGGAGATACGCAGTATTTT
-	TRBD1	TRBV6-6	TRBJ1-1	CASSDRDRGGAFF	TGTGCCAGCAGTGACCGGGACAGGGGGGGAGCTTTCTTT
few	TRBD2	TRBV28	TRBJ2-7	CASSPVAGGFGEQYF	TGTGCCAGCAGTCCAGTAGCGGGAGGGTTTGGCGAGCAGTACTTC
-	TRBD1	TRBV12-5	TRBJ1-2	CASGAGQGEGYTF	TGTGCTAGTGGCGCGGGACAGGGGGAAGGCTACACCTTC
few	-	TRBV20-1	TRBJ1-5	CSARRGDQPQHF	TGCAGTGCCAGAAGGGGGGATCAGCCCCAGCATTTT
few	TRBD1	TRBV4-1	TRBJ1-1	CASSQERTGQNAFF	TGCGCCAGCAGCCAAGAACGGACAGGGCAGAATGCTTTCTTT
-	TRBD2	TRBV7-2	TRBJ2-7	CASSLMAGGGSYEQYF	TGTGCCAGCAGCTTAATGGCGGGAGGGGGATCCTACGAGCAGTACTTC
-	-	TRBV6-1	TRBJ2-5	CASSLGVPGVQTQYF	TGTGCCAGCAGTTTAGGGGTACCGGGCGTCCAGACCCAGTACTTC
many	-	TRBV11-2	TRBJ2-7	CASSLLGGTSSYEQYF	TGTGCCAGCAGCTTACTGGGCGGGACGAGCTCCTACGAGCAGTACTTC
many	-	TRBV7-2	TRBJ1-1	CASSLVAIVDGVNTEAFF	TGTGCCAGCAGCTTAGTCGCAATCGTTGACGGGGTGAACACTGAAGCTTTCTTT
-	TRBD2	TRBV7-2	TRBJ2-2	CASSLTSGRADGELFF	TGTGCCAGCAGTCTGACTAGCGGGAGGGCCGACGGGGAGCTGTTTTTT
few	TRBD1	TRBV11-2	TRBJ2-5	CASGGQGAIFWETQYF	TGTGCCAGCGGAGGACAGGGGGCAATTTTTTGGGAGACCCAGTACTTC
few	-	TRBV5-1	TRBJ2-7	CASSPQGNYEQYF	TGCGCCAGCAGCCCTCAGGGTAACTACGAGCAGTACTTC
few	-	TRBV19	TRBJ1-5	CASSTAPPNQPQHF	TGTGCCAGTAGTACCGCGCCACCCAATCAGCCCCAGCATTTT
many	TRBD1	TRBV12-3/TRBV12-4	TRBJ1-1	CASSSVDRGTEAFF	TGTGCCAGCAGTTCCGTGGACAGGGGGACTGAAGCTTTCTTT
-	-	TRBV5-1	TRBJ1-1	CASSLRGTPSQEAFF	TGCGCCAGCAGCTTGCGTGGGACTCCCTCCCAGGAAGCTTTCTTT
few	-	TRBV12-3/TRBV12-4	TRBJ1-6	CASSFQDTSPSPLHF	TGTGCCAGCAGTTTTCAAGATACGAGCCCCTCACCCCTCCACTTT
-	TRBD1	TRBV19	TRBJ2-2	CASSRQGAGELFF	TGTGCCAGTAGCCGACAGGGGGCCGGGGAGCTGTTTTTT
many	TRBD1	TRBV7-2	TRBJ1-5	CASSLDRPRGGQPQHF	TGTGCCAGCAGCCTGGACAGGCCCCGAGGGGGTCAGCCCCAGCATTTT
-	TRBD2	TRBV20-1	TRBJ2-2	CSAGGVGRTSFTGELFF	TGCAGTGCTGGAGGAGTTGGGCGGACTAGCTTCACCGGGGAGCTGTTTTTT
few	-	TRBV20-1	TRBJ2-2	CSARGALDERAGELFF	TGCAGTGCTAGAGGTGCTCTGGACGAACGGGCCGGGGAGCTGTTTTTT
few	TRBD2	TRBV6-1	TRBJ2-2	CASSYGGLVANTGELFF	TGTGCCAGCAGTTACGGGGGACTAGTGGCGAACACCGGGGAGCTGTTTTTT